These T cell receptor beta chains were read from a single sample in a study of T-cell memory formation after mild COVID-19. Using its own MiXCR run on the 5' RACE reads, TCRdb lists one record per CDR3 protein. The table has about 400,000 distinct CDR3 sequences, around 14% seen once; the top ten hold about 22%. The sequencing input was PBMCs or a T cell subset sorted from them (not recorded which). These receptors originate from a man aged 18 to 29 who had mild COVID-19 (a few samples of this study predate the infection). Cell type and time point are not known. Both conserved end residues are part of each CDR3. Fields, in order: V gene, clone size, D gene, J gene, CDR3 protein, CDR3 DNA. A D gene is named only where the DNA matches it firmly. Clone size, where shown, is once, few, many, or a class for clones that have expanded.

V gene: TRBV24-1; clone size: many; D gene: .; J gene: TRBJ2-2; CDR3 protein: CATSDFGDTGELFF; CDR3 DNA: TGTGCCACCAGTGATTTCGGGGACACCGGGGAGCTGTTTTTT
V gene: TRBV6-2/TRBV6-3; clone size: .; D gene: .; J gene: TRBJ2-7; CDR3 protein: CASRPPRRPLGVEQYF; CDR3 DNA: TGTGCCAGCAGGCCCCCCCGAAGACCCCTCGGGGTTGAGCAGTACTTC
V gene: TRBV2; clone size: many; D gene: .; J gene: TRBJ1-5; CDR3 protein: CASSEAGRDQPQHF; CDR3 DNA: TGTGCCAGCAGTGAAGCTGGCAGGGACCAGCCCCAGCATTTT
V gene: TRBV5-5; clone size: few; D gene: .; J gene: TRBJ1-2; CDR3 protein: CASSYRDGPYGYTF; CDR3 DNA: TGTGCCAGCAGCTACCGGGACGGCCCCTATGGCTACACCTTC
V gene: TRBV9; clone size: .; D gene: .; J gene: TRBJ1-2; CDR3 protein: CASSVGQSPYGYTF; CDR3 DNA: TGTGCCAGCAGCGTAGGCCAGAGTCCTTATGGCTACACCTTC
V gene: TRBV10-3; clone size: .; D gene: .; J gene: TRBJ2-1; CDR3 protein: CAISESRQNEQFF; CDR3 DNA: TGTGCCATCAGTGAGTCGCGGCAGAATGAGCAGTTCTTC
V gene: TRBV6-6; clone size: once; D gene: TRBD2; J gene: TRBJ2-7; CDR3 protein: CASRSTSGGVDEQYF; CDR3 DNA: TGTGCCAGCAGATCTACTAGCGGGGGGGTGGACGAGCAGTACTTC
V gene: TRBV9; clone size: few; D gene: .; J gene: TRBJ2-5; CDR3 protein: CASSAATQETQYF; CDR3 DNA: TGTGCCAGCAGCGCGGCTACACAAGAGACCCAGTACTTC
V gene: TRBV7-9; clone size: .; D gene: .; J gene: TRBJ2-2; CDR3 protein: CASRQNTGELFF; CDR3 DNA: TGTGCCAGCAGGCAGAACACCGGGGAGCTGTTTTTT
V gene: TRBV5-6; clone size: few; D gene: .; J gene: TRBJ1-4; CDR3 protein: CASSFNNEKLFF; CDR3 DNA: TGTGCCAGCAGCTTTAACAATGAAAAACTGTTTTTT
V gene: TRBV7-2; clone size: .; D gene: TRBD2; J gene: TRBJ2-7; CDR3 protein: CASSLGLAGDEQYF; CDR3 DNA: TGTGCCAGCAGCTTAGGCCTAGCGGGGGACGAGCAGTACTTC
V gene: TRBV1; clone size: few; D gene: .; J gene: TRBJ1-6; CDR3 protein: CTRQGGPPLHF; CDR3 DNA: TGCACCCGACAGGGGGGTCCACCCCTCCACTTT
V gene: TRBV7-9; clone size: many; D gene: TRBD2; J gene: TRBJ2-1; CDR3 protein: CASSWHPRGGPEQFF; CDR3 DNA: TGTGCCAGCAGCTGGCACCCGCGGGGGGGTCCTGAGCAGTTCTTC
V gene: TRBV11-1; clone size: once; D gene: .; J gene: TRBJ2-3; CDR3 protein: CASSFLSAWTDTQYF; CDR3 DNA: TGTGCCAGCAGCTTCCTGAGCGCTTGGACAGATACGCAGTATTTT
V gene: TRBV5-1; clone size: many; D gene: TRBD1; J gene: TRBJ2-5; CDR3 protein: CASSSTGPETQYF; CDR3 DNA: TGCGCCAGCAGCTCGACAGGGCCGGAGACCCAGTACTTC
V gene: TRBV3-1; clone size: once; D gene: .; J gene: TRBJ2-5; CDR3 protein: CASSRARDVETQYF; CDR3 DNA: TGTGCCAGCAGCCGGGCCAGGGATGTCGAGACCCAGTACTTC
V gene: TRBV12-3/TRBV12-4; clone size: .; D gene: .; J gene: TRBJ2-7; CDR3 protein: CASSFGLYEQYF; CDR3 DNA: TGTGCCAGCAGTTTCGGCCTCTACGAGCAGTACTTC
V gene: TRBV7-9; clone size: .; D gene: TRBD1; J gene: TRBJ2-1; CDR3 protein: CASSLEQGIEQFF; CDR3 DNA: TGTGCCAGCAGCTTAGAACAGGGGATTGAGCAGTTCTTC
V gene: TRBV6-5; clone size: few; D gene: .; J gene: TRBJ1-2; CDR3 protein: CASSLNTGNGYTF; CDR3 DNA: TGTGCCAGCAGCCTAAATACAGGGAATGGCTACACCTTC
V gene: TRBV4-1; clone size: .; D gene: .; J gene: TRBJ2-5; CDR3 protein: CASSQDGGGQQETQYF; CDR3 DNA: TGCGCCAGCAGCCAAGATGGTGGGGGGCAGCAAGAGACCCAGTACTTC
V gene: TRBV9; clone size: .; D gene: .; J gene: TRBJ2-1; CDR3 protein: CASSVAMNAGDNEQFF; CDR3 DNA: TGTGCCAGCAGCGTAGCTATGAACGCAGGGGACAATGAGCAGTTCTTC
V gene: TRBV6-6; clone size: many; D gene: .; J gene: TRBJ2-5; CDR3 protein: CASSYSLPASGGVEETQYF; CDR3 DNA: TGTGCCAGCAGTTACTCGCTCCCCGCCAGTGGAGGGGTGGAAGAGACCCAGTACTTC
V gene: TRBV11-2; clone size: .; D gene: .; J gene: TRBJ2-3; CDR3 protein: CASISLWTATDTQYF; CDR3 DNA: TGTGCCAGCATCAGCTTATGGACAGCAACAGATACGCAGTATTTT